These 10 T cell receptor beta chains originate from one sample sequenced in a study of control samples from healthy donors and cancer patients. Profiled with immunoSEQ multiplex PCR; TCRdb holds only in-frame clones, not every one. The profile shows 95,000 to 150,000 clones, just over 90% of them singletons. The sample comprised blood. Source of these receptors: a woman under 30 in good health.

V usage is TRBV28 and J usage is TRBJ2-1, with TRBD2 as a possible D gene (5 bases). Trimming took 4 bases from V and 4 from J, leaving 20 bases between them. Germline values: CDR1 MDHEN, CDR2 SYDVKM. The length of the CDR3 is 17 residues. CDR3 sequence (DNA): TGTGCCAGCAGTTCAATAAGCACCCCTACTAGGTACAATGAGCAGTTCTTC. As protein: CASSSISTPTRYNEQFF.

The J gene is TRBJ2-1, the V gene TRBV12-3 or TRBV12-4, with D hard to call. This CDR3 region has 13 residues. Trimming left V 8 bases short and J 6 bases short, with 14 bases between. Written as DNA, the CDR3 is TGTGCCAGCCTGGCCGTGGCCTCCAATGAGCAGTTCTTC. Protein: CASLAVASNEQFF.

The chain recombines TRBV5-6 with TRBJ2-3, with D possibly being TRBD1 (5 bases). The V end was cut by 0 bases, the J end by 5 bases, with 13 bases between. Germline V lookup: CDR1 SGHDT, CDR2 YYEEEE. The CDR3 runs 15 residues. CDR3 nucleotide sequence: TGTGCCAGCAGCTTGGGGGGCCGCGCCGGAGATACGCAGTATTTT. Translating it yields CASSLGGRAGDTQYF.

The chain carries TRBV6-6 and TRBJ1-2; D is ambiguous. This CDR3 is built from 12 residues. V was cut by 2 bases and J by 2 bases, with 3 bases left in between. Germline-derived CDR1 and CDR2 are MNHNY and SVGAGI (reference sequence). This chain's CDR3 is CASSYVNYGYTF. The CDR3 DNA reads as TGTGCCAGCAGTTACGTGAACTATGGCTACACCTTC.

The chain employs TRBV18 and TRBJ2-7; D ambiguous. The CDR3 has 12 amino acids. Trimming removed 2 bases from V and 4 bases from J, with 6 bases in between. In germline, CDR1 is KGHSH, CDR2 LQKENI. CDR3 sequence (DNA): TGTGCCAGCTCACCAACACAGTACGAGCAGTACTTC. Protein product: CASSPTQYEQYF.

V usage is TRBV28 and J usage is TRBJ2-2; D is uncertain. The CDR3 loop spans 14 amino acids. V was trimmed by 10 bases and J by 7 bases, leaving 19 bases between them. Germline V gene lookup returns CDR1 MDHEN and CDR2 SYDVKM. The CDR3 DNA is TGTGCCATTTCGGTCGGTTTGTGGATCGGGGAGCTGTTTTTT. Translated: CAISVGLWIGELFF.

The gene calls are TRBV10-3 and TRBJ1-6, with D tentatively TRBD1 (5 bases). There are 16 residues in the CDR3. V shed 1 base and J shed 7 bases, with 14 bases lying between them. CDR1 is ENHRY and CDR2 is SYGVKD in the germline V gene. CDR3 in DNA: TGTGCCATCAGTGAGTTCTATGAGGGGCGGAATTCACCCCTCCACTTT. As protein: CAISEFYEGRNSPLHF.

V is TRBV7-3 and J is TRBJ1-3, with a possible D match to TRBD1 (6 bases). CDR3 length: 16 residues. Trimming shortened V by 2 bases and J by 3 bases, and 14 bases separated the two germline ends. The V gene's germline CDR1 is SGHTA and CDR2 FQGTGA. The CDR3 here is CASSLQGPVVGNTIYF. CDR3 nucleotide sequence: TGTGCCAGCAGCTTACAGGGGCCGGTGGTTGGAAACACCATATATTTT.

The CDR3 DNA follows: TGTGCCAGCAGCCCATTCTGGACGTTGGGACAGCTGTACCAAGAGACCCAGTACTTC. Protein product: CASSPFWTLGQLYQETQYF. V usage is TRBV3-1 (or the pseudogene TRBV3-2) and J usage is TRBJ2-5; 7 bases fit TRBD1. CDR1 and CDR2 from the germline V gene are LGHDT and YNNKEL (reference sequence). There are 19 residues in the CDR3. V shed 4 bases, J shed 0 bases, and the junction held 17 bases outside the gene matches.

The V call is TRBV7-8, the J call TRBJ1-2, with a weak D call TRBD1 (5 bases). The V and J ends lost 1 base and 8 bases respectively, with 11 bases between them. CDR1 SGHVS and CDR2 FQNEAQ come from the germline V gene. CDR3 size: 13 residues. CDR3 protein: CASSLDRTWGYTF. The CDR3 DNA reads as TGTGCCAGCAGCTTAGACAGGACTTGGGGCTACACCTTC.